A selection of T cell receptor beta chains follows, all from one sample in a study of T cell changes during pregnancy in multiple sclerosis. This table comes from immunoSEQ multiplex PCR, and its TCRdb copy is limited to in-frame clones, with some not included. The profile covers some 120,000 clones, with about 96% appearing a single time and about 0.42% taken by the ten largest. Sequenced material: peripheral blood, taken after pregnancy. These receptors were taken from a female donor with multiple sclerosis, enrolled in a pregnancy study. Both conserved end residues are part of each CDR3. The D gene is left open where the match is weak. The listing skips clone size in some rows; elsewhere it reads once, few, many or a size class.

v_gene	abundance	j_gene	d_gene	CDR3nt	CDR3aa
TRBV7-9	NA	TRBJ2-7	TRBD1	TGTGCCAGCAGCTCTCCGGGACAGCCCCCCTACGAGCAGTACTTC	CASSSPGQPPYEQYF
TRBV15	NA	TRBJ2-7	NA	TGTGCCACCAGCAGAGATCTCAGCTACGAGCAGTACTTC	CATSRDLSYEQYF
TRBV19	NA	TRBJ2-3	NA	TGTGCCAGTTCCGGGACAAACACAGATACGCAGTATTTT	CASSGTNTDTQYF
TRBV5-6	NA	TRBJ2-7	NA	TGTGCCAGCAGCCCAGTGGGCCCATCCCTCGAGCAGTACTTC	CASSPVGPSLEQYF
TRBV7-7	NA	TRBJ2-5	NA	TGTGCTAGCAGCTCTCGGACTGGTGAGACCCAGTACTTC	CASSSRTGETQYF
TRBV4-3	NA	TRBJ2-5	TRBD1	TGCGCCAGCAGCCAAGGGATCGAGGGACAGGGTGGAACGACCCAGTACTTC	CASSQGIEGQGGTTQYF
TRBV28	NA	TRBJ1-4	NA	TGTGCCAGCAGCAATCAGGGGAACGAAAAACTGTTTTTT	CASSNQGNEKLFF
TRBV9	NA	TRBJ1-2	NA	TGTGCCAGCAGTGCCATTGGGGGCCCAGAGGCCGGCTACACCTTC	CASSAIGGPEAGYTF
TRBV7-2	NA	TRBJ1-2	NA	TGTGCCAGCAGCTTAGGGACGGGGGGCCCTAACTATGGCTACACCTTC	CASSLGTGGPNYGYTF
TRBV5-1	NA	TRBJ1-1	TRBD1	TGCGCCAGCAGCCTAGGACAGGGCGGATCTGAAGCTTTCTTT	CASSLGQGGSEAFF
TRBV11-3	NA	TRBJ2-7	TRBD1	TGTGCCAGCAGCTTAGGGCCAGGGGGCGCGTACGAGCAGTACTTC	CASSLGPGGAYEQYF
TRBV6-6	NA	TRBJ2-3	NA	TGTGCCAGCACCGACAGCCGGGGGATCGGCACAGATACGCAGTATTTT	CASTDSRGIGTDTQYF
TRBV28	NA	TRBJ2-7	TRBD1	TGTGCCAGCAGTGTACCGGGACAGGGCGCCTACGAGCAGTACTTC	CASSVPGQGAYEQYF
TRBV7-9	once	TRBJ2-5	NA	TGTGCCAGCAGCAGAGGGACACAACAAGAGACCCAGTACTTC	CASSRGTQQETQYF
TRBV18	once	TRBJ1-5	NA	TGTGCCAGCTCATCACAGCAAAGCAATCAGCCCCAGCATTTT	CASSSQQSNQPQHF
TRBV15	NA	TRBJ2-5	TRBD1	TGTGCCACCAGCAGAGATGAGCCGGGGCAGGGGGCTTTCCAAGAGACCCAGTACTTC	CATSRDEPGQGAFQETQYF
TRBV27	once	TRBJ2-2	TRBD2	TGTGCCAGCAGTGGCCTGGCGGGAGTGTCAGGGGAGCTGTTTTTT	CASSGLAGVSGELFF
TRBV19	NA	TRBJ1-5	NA	TGTGCCAGTAGTATGGTCAGCGTGAGCAATCAGCCCCAGCATTTT	CASSMVSVSNQPQHF
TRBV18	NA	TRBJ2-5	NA	TGTGCCAGCTCACCATTATCGGGACATACCCAAGAGACCCAGTACTTC	CASSPLSGHTQETQYF
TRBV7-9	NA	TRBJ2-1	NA	TGTGCCAGCAGCTTCGGACAGGGAGGGGATGAGCAGTTCTTC	CASSFGQGGDEQFF
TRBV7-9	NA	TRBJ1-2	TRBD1	TGTGCCAGCAGCTTGTGGAAGACAGGGCGGGCCTATGGCTACACCTTC	CASSLWKTGRAYGYTF
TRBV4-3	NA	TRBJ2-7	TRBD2	TGCGCCAGCAGCCAAGAGGCTAGCGGGAGCTTCTACGAGCAGTACTTC	CASSQEASGSFYEQYF
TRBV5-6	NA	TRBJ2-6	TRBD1	TGTGCCAGCAGCAGTATACAGGGGGTCGCTGGGGCCAACGTCCTGACTTTC	CASSSIQGVAGANVLTF
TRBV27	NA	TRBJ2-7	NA	TGTGCCAGCAGTTTATCGCCAGCGGCCCTATACGAGCAGTACTTC	CASSLSPAALYEQYF
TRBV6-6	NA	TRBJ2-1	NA	TGTGCCAGCAGTGTAGGGGCCAATGAGCAGTTCTTC	CASSVGANEQFF
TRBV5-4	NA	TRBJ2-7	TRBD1	TGTGCCAGCAGCCGTGGGACAGGGGTTTCCTACGAGCAGTACTTC	CASSRGTGVSYEQYF
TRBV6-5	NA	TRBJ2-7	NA	TGTGCCAGCAGTAGAGGGTCCTACGAGCAGTACTTC	CASSRGSYEQYF
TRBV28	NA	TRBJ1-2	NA	TGTGCCAGCAGTCCCGAGCGTGTTTACACCTTC	CASSPERVYTF
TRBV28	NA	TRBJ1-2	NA	TGTGCCAGCGGGGATGACAGGACCCCGGACGCTAACTATGGCTACACCTTC	CASGDDRTPDANYGYTF
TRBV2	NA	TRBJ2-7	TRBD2	TGTGCCAGCAGTGAAGCGCGGCTAGCGGGAGAGTCTGAGCAGTACTTC	CASSEARLAGESEQYF
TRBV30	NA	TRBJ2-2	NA	TGTGCCTGGAGTGTACAATGGAACACCGGGGAGCTGTTTTTT	CAWSVQWNTGELFF
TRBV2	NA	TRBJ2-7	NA	TGTGCCAGCACTGACAGTTTGCTGTACGAGCAGTACTTC	CASTDSLLYEQYF
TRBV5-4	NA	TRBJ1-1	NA	TGTGCCAGCAGCTTGGCCGCCCAGGGTCAGTTGACTGAAGCTTTCTTT	CASSLAAQGQLTEAFF
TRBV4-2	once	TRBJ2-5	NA	TGTGCCAGCAGCCGGGCCCTGTGGGAGACCCAGTACTTC	CASSRALWETQYF
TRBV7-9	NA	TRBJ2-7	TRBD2	TGTGCCAGCAGCCCGTCTAGCGGGAGGCCGTCCTACGAGCAGTACTTC	CASSPSSGRPSYEQYF
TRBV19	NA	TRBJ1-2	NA	TGTGCCAGTGGGAGGGATGGCTACACCTTC	CASGRDGYTF
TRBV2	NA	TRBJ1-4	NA	TGTGCCAGCAGTGAGGGGTTCGGGGGGCGTCGGGAAAAACTGTTTTTT	CASSEGFGGRREKLFF
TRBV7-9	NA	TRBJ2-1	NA	TGTGCCAGCAGCTTAGTCGTGACAGATGAGCAGTTCTTC	CASSLVVTDEQFF
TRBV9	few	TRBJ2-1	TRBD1	TGTGCCAGCAGCTTCTCCGGGACAGGGAGTGAGCAGTTCTTC	CASSFSGTGSEQFF
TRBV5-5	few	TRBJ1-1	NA	TGTGCCAGCAGCTTGGCCGCGGGTCAGAACACTGAAGCTTTCTTT	CASSLAAGQNTEAFF
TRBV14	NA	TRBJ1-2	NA	TGTGCCAGCAGCCAAGACGCGGCAGACGCGTTGAACTATGGCTACACCTTC	CASSQDAADALNYGYTF
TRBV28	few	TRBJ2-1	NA	TGTGCCAGCAGTTTAGGAGTTACTCGTGAGCAGTTCTTC	CASSLGVTREQFF
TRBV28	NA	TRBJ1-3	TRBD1	TGTGCCAGCAGTTTAGAGCCGATTTCAGGACAGGGGGGAAACACCATATATTTT	CASSLEPISGQGGNTIYF
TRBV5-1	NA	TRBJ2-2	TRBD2	TGCGCCAGCAGCTTGGAACCAGCGGGAGGCGGGGAGCTGTTTTTT	CASSLEPAGGGELFF
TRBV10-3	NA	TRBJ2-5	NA	TGTGCCATCAGTGATACCGGGACAAAAGAGACCCAGTACTTC	CAISDTGTKETQYF
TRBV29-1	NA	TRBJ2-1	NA	TGCAGCGTTGGTGGAGGGTACGGCAATGAGCAGTTCTTC	CSVGGGYGNEQFF
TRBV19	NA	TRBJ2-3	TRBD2	TGTGCCAGTACTCCCGGGGGGACTAGCGGACCCCCAGATACGCAGTATTTT	CASTPGGTSGPPDTQYF
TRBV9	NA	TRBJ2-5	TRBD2	TGTGCCAGCAGCGTAGCCCCTGGACTAGCGGGATCCGGGGAGACCCAGTACTTC	CASSVAPGLAGSGETQYF
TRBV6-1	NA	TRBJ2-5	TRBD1	TGTGCCAGCAGGGACAGGGGTGGGGAGACCCAGTACTTC	CASRDRGGETQYF
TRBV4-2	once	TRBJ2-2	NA	TGTGCCAGCAGCTTGCGCTCAGGTTTTGCGAACACCGGGGAGCTGTTTTTT	CASSLRSGFANTGELFF
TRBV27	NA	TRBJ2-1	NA	TGTGCCAGCAGTTTATCCGCCGGAGGTTACAATGAGCAGTTCTTC	CASSLSAGGYNEQFF
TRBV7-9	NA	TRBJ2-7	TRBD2	TGTGCCAGCAGCCCGCCGACTAGCCGGGACGAGCAGTACTTC	CASSPPTSRDEQYF
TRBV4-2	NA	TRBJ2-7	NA	TGTGCCAGCAGCCAAGAGAGGAGGGAGCCGCATTACGAGCAGTACTTC	CASSQERREPHYEQYF